These 21 T cell receptor beta chains came from one sample sequenced in a study of OX40 agonist ivuxolimab in advanced cancers. Here immunoSEQ multiplex PCR was the method, and the copy in TCRdb shows in-frame clones only, minus some. Among tens of thousands of clones listed, 89% were seen once. The sample consisted of CD4+ or CD8+ T cells sorted from blood, taken in a trial of the OX40 agonist ivuxolimab. The receptor source for this set is an adult with an advanced solid tumor such as melanoma, head and neck, liver or kidney cancer.

V is TRBV9 and J is TRBJ1-6, with unresolved D. V lost 0 bases, J lost 8 bases, and 6 bases lay in between. Per germline, CDR1 SGDLS and CDR2 YYNGEE. The CDR3 loop spans 13 amino acids. The CDR3 coding sequence is TGTGCCAGCAGCGTAGTTCTGGATTCACCCCTCCACTTT. Protein: CASSVVLDSPLHF.

The chain is built from TRBV14 and TRBJ1-2; D is ambiguous. Trimming shortened V by 0 bases and J by 6 bases, and 14 bases separated the two germline ends. Looked up from germline, CDR1 is SGHDN and CDR2 is FVKESK. This CDR3 region has 15 residues. The CDR3 sequence is CASSQDRGGIHGYTF. CDR3 nucleotide sequence: TGTGCCAGCAGCCAAGATCGGGGAGGGATACATGGCTACACCTTC.

The chain combines TRBV27 with TRBJ1-2; D is unresolved. The CDR3 length is 11 residues. The germline V gene has CDR1 MNHEY and CDR2 SMNVEV (reference sequence). Trimming pared 4 bases from V and 5 bases from J, leaving 5 bases between. The CDR3 is CASSSDYGYTF. The CDR3 bases are TGTGCCAGCAGTTCAGATTATGGCTACACCTTC.

The chain is built from TRBV28 and TRBJ1-5; tentatively, D is TRBD1 (6 bases). V lost 5 bases and J lost 4, with 15 bases in between. The germline V gene has CDR1 MDHEN and CDR2 SYDVKM. The CDR3 totals 15 residues. The CDR3 bases are TGTGCCAGCAGTCGCCCCTACAGGGAAAATCAGCCCCAGCATTTT. Its protein is CASSRPYRENQPQHF.

The chain couples TRBV7-6 to TRBJ2-7; D call uncertain. The CDR3 length is 13 residues. V shed 4 bases and J shed 4 bases, with 11 bases lying between them. In germline, CDR1 is SGHVS, CDR2 FNYEAQ. The CDR3 bases are TGTGCCAGCAGCTCAGCTAACACATACGAGCAGTACTTC. Translating it yields CASSSANTYEQYF.

The chain links TRBV18 to TRBJ2-1, with TRBD1 identical over 9 bases. CDR3 length: 16 residues. The V gene's germline CDR1 is KGHSH and CDR2 LQKENI. V dropped 5 bases and J dropped 1; count of bases not matched to a gene: 6. In DNA form, the CDR3 reads TGTGCCAGCTCATCCCCCGGGACAGGGTCCTACAATGAGCAGTTCTTC. It encodes CASSSPGTGSYNEQFF.

The chain combines TRBV4-1 with TRBJ1-2; D is unclear. Trimming left V 1 base short and J 4 bases short, with 7 bases between. CDR1 is MGHRA and CDR2 is YSYEKL in the germline V gene. The CDR3 runs 13 residues. DNA for the CDR3: TGCGCCAGCAGCCAAGCCCCGGGCTATGGCTACACCTTC. Translation gives CASSQAPGYGYTF.

This chain uses TRBV30 with TRBJ1-1; 9 bases are shared with TRBD1. The germline gives CDR1 GTSNPN, CDR2 SVGIG (reference sequence). The CDR3 sequence is 13 residues long. Trimming at V came to 5 bases and at J to 5 bases, leaving 6 bases not matched to a gene. The CDR3 protein is CAWGQGQLTEAFF. The DNA of the CDR3 is TGTGCCTGGGGACAGGGGCAACTAACTGAAGCTTTCTTT.

The chain links TRBV7-2 to TRBJ2-7; 7 positions match TRBD1. From germline, CDR1 is SGHTA and CDR2 FQGNSA. CDR3 length equals 16 residues. The V gene end was trimmed by 5 bases and the J gene end by 8 bases; junction bases not matched to a gene: 18. As DNA, the CDR3 is TGTGCCAGCAGCACCAGCACCGGGACAGACCCCTTGAAGCAGTACTTC. This encodes CASSTSTGTDPLKQYF.

The CDR3 nucleotides read TGTGCCAGTTGGACTAGCGGAAACTACGAGCAGTACTTC. The encoded protein is CASWTSGNYEQYF. This chain uses TRBV28 with TRBJ2-7; 10 nucleotides agree with TRBD2. J gave up 3 bases and V 9 bases, and 5 bases lay outside the gene matches. CDR1 and CDR2 from the germline V gene are MDHEN and SYDVKM. The CDR3 has 13 amino acids.

In its sample, this clone was seen once. The CDR3 is CASSATGYTEAFF. The CDR3 region has the DNA TGTGCCAGCAGCGCGACAGGATACACTGAAGCTTTCTTT. V is TRBV6-4 and J is TRBJ1-1, with a possible D match to TRBD1 (6 bases). CDR3 length equals 13 residues. Trimming removed 6 bases from V and 3 bases from J, with 11 bases in between. CDR1 and CDR2 from the germline V gene are MRHNA and SNTAGT.

V and J are TRBV20-1 and TRBJ2-7, with TRBD1 as a possible D gene (6 bases). This CDR3 has 9 amino acids. CDR1 and CDR2 from the germline V gene are DFQATT and SNEGSKA (reference sequence). V was shortened by 5 bases and J by 7 bases, with 6 bases between the two germline ends. In DNA form, the CDR3 reads TGCAGTGCTGACAGGGAGCAGTACTTC. Encoded protein: CSADREQYF.

J is TRBJ2-7 and V is TRBV9, with D maybe TRBD2 (5 bases). CDR3 length: 14 amino acids. Trimming left V 0 bases short and J 7 bases short, with 14 bases between. Germline V gene lookup returns CDR1 SGDLS and CDR2 YYNGEE. CDR3 sequence reads: CASSVDASSGEQYF. In DNA, the CDR3 is TGTGCCAGCAGCGTAGACGCGTCCTCGGGAGAGCAGTACTTC.

V usage is TRBV7-9 and J usage is TRBJ1-2; D uncertain. The V gene's germline CDR1 is SEHNR and CDR2 FQNEAQ (reference sequence). V gave up 0 bases and J gave up 1 base, with 9 bases separating them. CDR3 length equals 15 residues. The CDR3, as DNA: TGTGCCAGCAGCTTAGCCTGGATAGTTAACTATGGCTACACCTTC. It yields the protein CASSLAWIVNYGYTF.

The chain uses TRBV28 and TRBJ2-1; D gene unclear. This CDR3 has 14 residues. The germline CDR1 and CDR2 sequences are MDHEN and SYDVKM. V was clipped by 2 bases and J by 6 bases, with 11 bases between them. This CDR3 reads CASSLIPLSNEQFF. The DNA for the CDR3 is TGTGCCAGCAGTTTAATCCCCTTAAGCAATGAGCAGTTCTTC.

The CDR3: CASSQDEGMKLFF. The DNA of the CDR3 is TGCGCCAGCAGCCAAGATGAGGGTATGAAACTGTTTTTT. The V gene is TRBV4-3, the J gene TRBJ1-4; no clear D. With 0 bases removed from V and 11 bases from J, the gap between germline ends came to 10 bases. Germline CDR1 LGHNA, CDR2 YSLEER. The CDR3 is made up of 13 amino acids.

The rearrangement uses TRBV7-2 and TRBJ2-7, with TRBD2 as a possible D gene (6 bases). Germline CDR1 reads SGHTA; CDR2 reads FQGNSA. V gave up 2 bases and J gave up 6 bases, with 17 bases separating them. The CDR3 sequence is 15 residues long. The CDR3 here is CASSLRGNGGVEQYF. CDR3 DNA: TGTGCCAGCAGCTTAAGGGGAAACGGGGGTGTCGAGCAGTACTTC.

The gene calls are TRBV27 and TRBJ2-3, with D uncertain. CDR3 length: 12 amino acids. V was cut by 5 bases and J by 0 bases, with 3 bases left in between. CDR1 and CDR2 (germline): MNHEY, SMNVEV (reference sequence). The CDR3 nucleotides read TGTGCCAGCAGTCATAGCACAGATACGCAGTATTTT. Its translation is CASSHSTDTQYF.

The gene calls are TRBV9 and TRBJ2-3; 8 positions agree with TRBD1. This CDR3 has 15 residues. After removal of 0 bases from V and 5 bases from J, the junction contained 5 bases not matched to a gene. Germline V lookup: CDR1 SGDLS, CDR2 YYNGEE. The CDR3 is CASSVEPGGLDTQYF. The CDR3 DNA reads as TGTGCCAGCAGCGTAGAGCCAGGGGGCCTAGATACGCAGTATTTT.

Note on this clone: The junction shows a germline mismatch at one end, possibly a read error. This chain links TRBV5-8 with TRBJ2-7, with TRBD1 matching 7 bases. CDR1 is SGHTS and CDR2 is YDEGEE in the germline V gene. This CDR3 is 14 amino acids long. CDR3 bases: TGTGCCAGCAGGTTGGACAGGACAGCCTACGAGCAGTACTTC. Protein product: CASRLDRTAYEQYF.

This chain links TRBV19 with TRBJ1-5; 10 bases fit TRBD1. Looked up from germline, CDR1 is LNHDA and CDR2 is SQIVND (reference sequence). CDR3 size: 14 residues. With 5 bases clipped from V and 6 bases from J, the junction kept 4 bases outside the gene matches. This CDR3 reads CASSSRDRGQPQHF. The CDR3 bases are TGTGCCAGTAGTTCCCGGGACAGGGGTCAGCCCCAGCATTTT.